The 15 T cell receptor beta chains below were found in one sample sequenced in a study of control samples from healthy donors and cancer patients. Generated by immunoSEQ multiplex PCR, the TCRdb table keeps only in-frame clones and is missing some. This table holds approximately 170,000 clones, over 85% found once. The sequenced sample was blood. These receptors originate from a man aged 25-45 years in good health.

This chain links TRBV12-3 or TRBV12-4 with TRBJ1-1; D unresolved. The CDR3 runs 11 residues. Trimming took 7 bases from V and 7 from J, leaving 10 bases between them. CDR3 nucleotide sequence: TGTGCCAGCACCACGGGGAGTGAAGCTTTCTTT. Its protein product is CASTTGSEAFF.

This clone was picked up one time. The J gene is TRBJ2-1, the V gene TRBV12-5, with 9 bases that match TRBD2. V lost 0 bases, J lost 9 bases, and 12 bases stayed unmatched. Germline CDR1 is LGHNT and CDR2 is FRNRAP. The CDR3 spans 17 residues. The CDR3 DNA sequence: TGTGCTAGTGGTTTGGTAGGGGCGGCGGGGGGGGCCGGTGAGCAGTTCTTC. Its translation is CASGLVGAAGGAGEQFF.

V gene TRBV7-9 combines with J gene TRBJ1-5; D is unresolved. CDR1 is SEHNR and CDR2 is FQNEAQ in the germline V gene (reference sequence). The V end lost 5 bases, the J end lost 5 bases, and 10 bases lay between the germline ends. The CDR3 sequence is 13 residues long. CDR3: CASSPDGYQPQHF. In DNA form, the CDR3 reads TGTGCCAGCAGCCCTGACGGATATCAGCCCCAGCATTTT.

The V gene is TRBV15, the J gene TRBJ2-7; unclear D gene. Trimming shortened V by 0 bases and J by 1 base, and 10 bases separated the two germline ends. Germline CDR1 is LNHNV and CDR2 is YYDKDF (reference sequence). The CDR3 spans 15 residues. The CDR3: CATSRDIRSSYEQYF. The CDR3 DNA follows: TGTGCCACCAGCAGAGATATCCGGTCTTCCTACGAGCAGTACTTC.

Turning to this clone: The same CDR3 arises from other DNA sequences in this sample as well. In DNA, the CDR3 is TGTGCCAGCAGTTCCTCGACAGGCTTCACCGGGGAGCTGTTTTTT. Translating gives CASSSSTGFTGELFF. The rearrangement links TRBV27 to TRBJ2-2; perhaps TRBD1 as D (6 bases). V was shortened by 4 bases and J by 4 bases, with 13 bases between the two germline ends. The CDR3 is 15 amino acids. CDR1 MNHEY and CDR2 SMNVEV come from the germline V gene (reference sequence).

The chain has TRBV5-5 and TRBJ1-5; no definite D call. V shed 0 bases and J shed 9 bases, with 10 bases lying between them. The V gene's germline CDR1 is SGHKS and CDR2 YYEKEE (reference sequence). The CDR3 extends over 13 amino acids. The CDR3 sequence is CASSLGVIPPQHF. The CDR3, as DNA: TGTGCCAGCAGCTTGGGAGTAATCCCGCCCCAGCATTTT.

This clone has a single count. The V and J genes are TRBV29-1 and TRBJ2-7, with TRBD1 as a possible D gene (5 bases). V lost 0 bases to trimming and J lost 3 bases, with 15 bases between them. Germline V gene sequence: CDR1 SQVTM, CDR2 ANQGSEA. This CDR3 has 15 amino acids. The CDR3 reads CSVEDHKGQGYEQYF. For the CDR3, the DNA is TGCAGCGTTGAAGATCACAAGGGCCAGGGCTACGAGCAGTACTTC.

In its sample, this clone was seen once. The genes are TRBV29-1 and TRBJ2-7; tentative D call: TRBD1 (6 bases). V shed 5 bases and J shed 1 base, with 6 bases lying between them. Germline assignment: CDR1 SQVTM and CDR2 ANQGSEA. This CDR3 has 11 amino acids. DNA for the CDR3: TGCAGCGTTCAGGGGTCCTACGAGCAGTACTTC. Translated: CSVQGSYEQYF.

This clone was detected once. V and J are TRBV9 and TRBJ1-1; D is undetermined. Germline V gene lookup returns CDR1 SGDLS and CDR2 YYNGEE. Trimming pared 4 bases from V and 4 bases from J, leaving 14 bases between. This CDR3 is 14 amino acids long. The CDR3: CASSPHRSVTEAFF. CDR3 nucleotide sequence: TGTGCCAGCAGCCCCCATAGGTCTGTCACTGAAGCTTTCTTT.

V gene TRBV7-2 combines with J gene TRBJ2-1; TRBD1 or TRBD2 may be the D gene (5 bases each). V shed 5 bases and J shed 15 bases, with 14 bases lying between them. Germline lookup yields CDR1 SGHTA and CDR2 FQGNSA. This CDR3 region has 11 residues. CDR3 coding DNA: TGTGCCAGCAGCACACCGGGACCCGCGTTCTTC. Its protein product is CASSTPGPAFF.

The CDR3 DNA is TGTGCCAGCAGCCAAGAAGGGCACGGAAACTATGGCTACACCTTC. It codes for CASSQEGHGNYGYTF. The chain couples TRBV4-2 to TRBJ1-2, with unresolved D. V shed 0 bases and J shed 2 bases, with 10 bases lying between them. This CDR3 contains 15 residues. Germline V gene sequence: CDR1 LGHNA, CDR2 YNFKEQ.

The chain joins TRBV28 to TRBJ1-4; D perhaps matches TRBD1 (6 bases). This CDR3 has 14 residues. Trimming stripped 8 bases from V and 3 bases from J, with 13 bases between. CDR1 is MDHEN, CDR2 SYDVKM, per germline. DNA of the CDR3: TGTGCCAGCTGCAGGGGATCGGCTAATGAAAAACTGTTTTTT. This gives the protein CASCRGSANEKLFF. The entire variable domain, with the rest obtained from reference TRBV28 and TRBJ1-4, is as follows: DVKVTQSSRYLVKRTGEKVFLECVQDMDHENMFWYRQDPGLGLRLIYFSYDVKMKEKGDIPEGYSVSREKKERFSLILESASTNQTSMYLCASCRGSANEKLFFGSGTQLSVL.

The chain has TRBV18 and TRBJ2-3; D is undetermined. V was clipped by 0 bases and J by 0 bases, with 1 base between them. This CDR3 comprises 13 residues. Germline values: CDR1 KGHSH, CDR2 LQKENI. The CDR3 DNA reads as TGTGCCAGCTCACCACCGAGCACAGATACGCAGTATTTT. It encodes CASSPPSTDTQYF. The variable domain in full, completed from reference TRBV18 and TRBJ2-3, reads NAGVMQNPRHLVRRRGQEARLRCSPMKGHSHVYWYRQLPEEGLKFMVYLQKENIIDESGMPKERFSAEFPKEGPSILRIQQVVRGDSAAYFCASSPPSTDTQYFGPGTRLTVL.

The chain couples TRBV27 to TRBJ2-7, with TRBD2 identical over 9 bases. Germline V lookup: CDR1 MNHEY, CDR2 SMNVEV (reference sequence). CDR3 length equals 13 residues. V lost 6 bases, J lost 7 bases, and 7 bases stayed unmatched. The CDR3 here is CASRLAGMGEQYF. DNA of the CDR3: TGTGCCAGCAGGCTAGCGGGAATGGGTGAGCAGTACTTC.

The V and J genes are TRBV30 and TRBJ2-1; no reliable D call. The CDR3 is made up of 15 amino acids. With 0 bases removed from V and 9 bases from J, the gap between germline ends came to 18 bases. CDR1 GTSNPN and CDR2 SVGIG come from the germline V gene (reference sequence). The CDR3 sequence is CAWSVRWAVSVEQFF. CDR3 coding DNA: TGTGCCTGGAGTGTACGGTGGGCGGTCTCGGTTGAGCAGTTCTTC.